This T cell receptor (beta chain) appears in the sequencing data of a study of T cells in Graves' hyperthyroidism and ophthalmopathy. Study overall: Peripheral blood draws took place at initial diagnosis, ahead of any treatment.

Unmatched junction bases numbered 6, after V lost 3 bases and J lost 0 bases. The CDR3 runs 16 residues. Per germline, CDR1 SNHLY and CDR2 FYNNEI. Amplification targeted TCR beta CDR3 regions from RNA transcripts. A first-round RT-PCR of the TCR CDR3 used the HTBI primer set. TCRdb reanalysed the multiplex PCR reads using MiXCR and keeps one entry per CDR3 protein. The sample yields about 610,000 distinct CDR3 sequences, approximately 14% seen once. In the case of this clonotype: What it binds is not known.

Study findings and constraints: In blood, most of the thyroid clonotypes expanded above 0.001 were also present.

Among ophthalmopathy patients, the Clinical Activity Score reached at least 3, the NOSPECS grade reached at least 4, and duration remained under 3 months. Diagnosing involved the use of clinical symptoms, serum thyroxine and TRAb, thyroid ultrasound and orbital computed tomography. The chain joins TRBV2 to TRBJ2-7; 9 bases match TRBD2. The source is a woman in her thirties or forties with Graves' ophthalmopathy. Source material: blood. CDR3 protein: CASSDTGLASSYEQYF. The CDR3 DNA reads TGTGCCAGCAGTGACACCGGACTAGCGAGCTCCTACGAGCAGTACTTC.